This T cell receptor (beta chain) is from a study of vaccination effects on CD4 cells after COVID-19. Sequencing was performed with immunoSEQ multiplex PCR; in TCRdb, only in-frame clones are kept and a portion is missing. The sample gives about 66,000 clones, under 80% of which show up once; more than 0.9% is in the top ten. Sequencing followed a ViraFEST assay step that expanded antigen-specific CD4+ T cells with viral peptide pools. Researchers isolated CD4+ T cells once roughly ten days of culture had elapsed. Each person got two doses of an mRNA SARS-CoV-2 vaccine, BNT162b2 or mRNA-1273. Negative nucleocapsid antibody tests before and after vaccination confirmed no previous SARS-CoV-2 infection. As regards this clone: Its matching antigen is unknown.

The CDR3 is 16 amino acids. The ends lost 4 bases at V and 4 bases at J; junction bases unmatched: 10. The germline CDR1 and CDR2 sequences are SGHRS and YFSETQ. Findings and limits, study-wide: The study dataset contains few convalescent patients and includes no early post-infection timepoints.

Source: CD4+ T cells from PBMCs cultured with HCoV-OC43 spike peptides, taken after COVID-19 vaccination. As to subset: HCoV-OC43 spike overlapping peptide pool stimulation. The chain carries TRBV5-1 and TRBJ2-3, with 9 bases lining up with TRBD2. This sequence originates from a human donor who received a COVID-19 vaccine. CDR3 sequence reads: CASSHTGTSWPDTQYF. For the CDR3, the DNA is TGCGCCAGCAGCCACACAGGGACTAGCTGGCCAGATACGCAGTATTTT. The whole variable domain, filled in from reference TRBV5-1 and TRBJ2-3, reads KAGVTQTPRYLIKTRGQQVTLSCSPISGHRSVSWYQQTPGQGLQFLFEYFSETQRNKGNFPGRFSGRQFSNSRSEMNVSTLELGDSALYLCASSHTGTSWPDTQYFGPGTRLTVL.